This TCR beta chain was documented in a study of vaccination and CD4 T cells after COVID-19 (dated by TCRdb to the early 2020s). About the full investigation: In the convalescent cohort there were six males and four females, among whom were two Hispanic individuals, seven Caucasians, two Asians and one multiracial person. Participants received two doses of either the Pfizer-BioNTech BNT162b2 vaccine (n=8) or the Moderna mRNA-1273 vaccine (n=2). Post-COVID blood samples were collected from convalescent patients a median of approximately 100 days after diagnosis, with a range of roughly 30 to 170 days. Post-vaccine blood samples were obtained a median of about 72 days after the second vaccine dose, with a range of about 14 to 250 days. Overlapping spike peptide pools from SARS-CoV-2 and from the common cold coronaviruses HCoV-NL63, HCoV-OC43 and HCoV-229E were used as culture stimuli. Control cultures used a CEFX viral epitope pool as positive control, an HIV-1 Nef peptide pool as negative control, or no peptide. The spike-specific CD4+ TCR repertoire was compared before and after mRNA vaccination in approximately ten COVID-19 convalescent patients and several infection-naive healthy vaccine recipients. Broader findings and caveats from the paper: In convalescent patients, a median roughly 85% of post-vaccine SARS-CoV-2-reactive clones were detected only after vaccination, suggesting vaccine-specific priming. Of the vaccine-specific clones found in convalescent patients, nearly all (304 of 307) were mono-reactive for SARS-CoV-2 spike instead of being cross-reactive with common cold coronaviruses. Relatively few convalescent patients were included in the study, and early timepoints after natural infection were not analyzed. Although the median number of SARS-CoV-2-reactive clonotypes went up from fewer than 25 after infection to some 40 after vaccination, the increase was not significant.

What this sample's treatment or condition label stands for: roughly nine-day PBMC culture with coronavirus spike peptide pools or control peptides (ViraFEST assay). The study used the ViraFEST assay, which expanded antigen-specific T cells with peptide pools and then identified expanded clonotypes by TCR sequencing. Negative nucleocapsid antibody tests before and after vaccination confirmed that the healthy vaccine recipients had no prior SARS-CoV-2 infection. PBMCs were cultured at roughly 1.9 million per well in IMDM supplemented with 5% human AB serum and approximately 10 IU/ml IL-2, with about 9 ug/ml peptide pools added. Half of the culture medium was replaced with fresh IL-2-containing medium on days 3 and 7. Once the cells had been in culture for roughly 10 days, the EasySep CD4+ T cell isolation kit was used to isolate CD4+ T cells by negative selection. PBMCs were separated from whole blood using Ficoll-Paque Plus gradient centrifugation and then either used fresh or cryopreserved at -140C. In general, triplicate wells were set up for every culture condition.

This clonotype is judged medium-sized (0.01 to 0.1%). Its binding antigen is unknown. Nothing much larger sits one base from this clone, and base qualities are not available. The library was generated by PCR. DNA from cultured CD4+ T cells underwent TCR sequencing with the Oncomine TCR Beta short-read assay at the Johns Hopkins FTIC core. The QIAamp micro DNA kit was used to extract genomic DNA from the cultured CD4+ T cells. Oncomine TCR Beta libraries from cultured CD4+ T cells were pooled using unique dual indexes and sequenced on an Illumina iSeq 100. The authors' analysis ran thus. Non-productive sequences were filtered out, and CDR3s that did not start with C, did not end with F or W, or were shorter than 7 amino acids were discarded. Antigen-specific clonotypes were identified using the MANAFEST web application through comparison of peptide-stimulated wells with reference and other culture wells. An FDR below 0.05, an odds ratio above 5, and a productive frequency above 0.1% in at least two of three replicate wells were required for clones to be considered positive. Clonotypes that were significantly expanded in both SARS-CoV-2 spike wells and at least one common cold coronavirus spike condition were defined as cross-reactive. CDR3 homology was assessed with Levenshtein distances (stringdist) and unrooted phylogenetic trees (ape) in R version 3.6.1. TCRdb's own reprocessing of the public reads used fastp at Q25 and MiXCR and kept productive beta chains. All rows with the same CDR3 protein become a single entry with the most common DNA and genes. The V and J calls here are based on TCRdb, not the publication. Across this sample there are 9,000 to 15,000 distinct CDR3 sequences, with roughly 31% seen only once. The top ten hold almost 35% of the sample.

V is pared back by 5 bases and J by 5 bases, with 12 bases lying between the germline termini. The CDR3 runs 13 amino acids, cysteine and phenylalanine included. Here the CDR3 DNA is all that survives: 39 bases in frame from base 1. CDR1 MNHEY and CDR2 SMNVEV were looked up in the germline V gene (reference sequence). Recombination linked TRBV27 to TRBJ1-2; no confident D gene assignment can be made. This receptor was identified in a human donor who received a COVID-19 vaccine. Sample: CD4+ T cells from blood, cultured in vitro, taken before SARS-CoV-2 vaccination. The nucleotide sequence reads TGTGCCAGCAGTCGGCAGTCTAGTTATGGCTACACCTTC. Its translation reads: CASSRQSSYGYTF.